These 22 T cell receptor beta chains came from one sample sequenced in a study of T cells in Graves' hyperthyroidism and ophthalmopathy. TCR beta CDR3 regions were amplified from RNA transcripts. The primer set for the first-round RT-PCR of the TCR CDR3 was HTBI. TCRdb ran MiXCR on the multiplex PCR reads and lists one entry per CDR3 protein. The table includes hundreds of thousands of distinct CDR3 sequences, approximately 19% detected once. Sequenced material: blood. Receptors originate from a woman between 50 and 59 years old with Graves' hyperthyroidism that later progressed to Graves' ophthalmopathy.

This clonotype was seen repeatedly, ten times or more. V and J are TRBV12-3 or TRBV12-4 and TRBJ2-7; a possible D gene is TRBD2 (6 bases). V was trimmed by 3 bases and J by 7 bases, leaving 10 bases between them. The CDR3 totals 12 residues. This CDR3 is CASSFGGEEQYF. The CDR3 coding sequence is TGTGCCAGCAGTTTTGGCGGGGAAGAGCAGTACTTC.

This clonotype was observed at least ten times. The CDR3 DNA reads TGTGCCAGCAGTGCCTACTTAGGGACAGGGGGAACAGAGACCCAGTACTTC. Amino acids: CASSAYLGTGGTETQYF. The chain is built from TRBV6-1 and TRBJ2-5; TRBD1 aligns across 11 bases. Trimming at V came to 4 bases and at J to 4 bases, leaving 11 bases not matched to a gene. The CDR3 runs to 17 residues. Germline lookup yields CDR1 MNHNS and CDR2 SASEGT.

The chain uses TRBV15 and TRBJ2-3; D unclear. The length of the CDR3 is 13 residues. Germline CDR1 reads LNHNV; CDR2 reads YYDKDF (reference sequence). V lost 0 bases, J lost 8 bases, and 9 bases lay in between. In nucleotides, the CDR3 is TGTGCCACCAGCAGAGATCGCTGGGGTACGCAGTATTTT. Encoded protein: CATSRDRWGTQYF.

In its sample, this clonotype was seen a few times. The chain has TRBV7-9 and TRBJ2-3; maybe TRBD2 (5 bases). Per germline, CDR1 SEHNR and CDR2 FQNEAQ (reference sequence). The CDR3 is 16 residues long. Trimming removed 1 base at V and 2 bases at J, with 13 bases between. The CDR3 DNA follows: TGTGCCAGCAGCTTAGACCTAGCCGAGGCCACAGATACGCAGTATTTT. It encodes CASSLDLAEATDTQYF.

The gene calls are TRBV6-1 and TRBJ1-1; 7 nucleotides line up with TRBD1. After removal of 5 bases from V and 11 bases from J, the junction contained 11 bases not matched to a gene. Germline V lookup: CDR1 MNHNS, CDR2 SASEGT. This CDR3 has 13 residues. This CDR3 is CASSRQGDRVAFF. CDR3 nucleotides: TGTGCCAGCAGTAGACAGGGTGATAGGGTTGCTTTCTTT.

The CDR3 DNA is TGTGCCAGCAGAGAGGGAGGGCACACCGGGGAGCTGTTTTTT. Its protein is CASREGGHTGELFF. This rearrangement joins TRBV3-1 to TRBJ2-2; 7 bases agree with TRBD2. Germline V lookup: CDR1 LGHDT, CDR2 YNNKEL (reference sequence). CDR3 length: 14 amino acids. Trimming at V came to 6 bases and at J to 3 bases, leaving 4 bases not matched to a gene. Full variable domain (outside the CDR3, taken from reference TRBV3-1 and TRBJ2-2): DTAVSQTPKYLVTQMGNDKSIKCEQNLGHDTMYWYKQDSKKFLKIMFSYNNKELIINETVPNRFSPKSPDKAHLNLHINSLELGDSAVYFCASREGGHTGELFFGEGSRLTVL.

Many counts were recorded for this clonotype. This chain links TRBV2 with TRBJ2-2, with D unresolved. The V gene lost 3 bases and the J gene lost 6 bases, with 8 bases spanning the gap. Germline loops: CDR1 SNHLY, CDR2 FYNNEI. This CDR3 has 13 amino acids. CDR3 sequence (DNA): TGTGCCAGCAGTGACGTCATGCCCGGGGAGCTGTTTTTT. Translation: CASSDVMPGELFF.

This clonotype was counted many times. The chain employs TRBV11-2 and TRBJ2-7; tentative D call: TRBD1 (6 bases). This CDR3 has 13 amino acids. The V and J ends lost 1 base and 5 bases respectively, with 9 bases between them. CDR1 and CDR2 (germline): SGHAT, FQNNGV. The CDR3 is CASSLGAGDEQYF. The CDR3 DNA is TGTGCCAGCAGCTTAGGGGCAGGGGACGAGCAGTACTTC.

This clonotype was observed a handful of times. The chain couples TRBV7-9 to TRBJ1-4; 9 bases align to TRBD1. The CDR3 is 15 amino acids. Germline CDR1 reads SEHNR; CDR2 reads FQNEAQ (reference sequence). V lost 5 bases and J lost 4; bases outside the gene matches: 5. The DNA for the CDR3 is TGTGCCAGCAGCAACACAGGGGGCATTAATGAAAAACTGTTTTTT. This gives the protein CASSNTGGINEKLFF. Based on the CDR3 plus reference TRBV7-9 and TRBJ1-4, the full variable domain is DTGVSQNPRHKITKRGQNVTFRCDPISEHNRLYWYRQTLGQGPEFLTYFQNEAQLEKSRLLSDRFSAERPKGSFSTLEIQRTEQGDSAMYLCASSNTGGINEKLFFGSGTQLSVL.

The chain has TRBV13 and TRBJ2-3, with TRBD2 matching over 7 bases. V lost 5 bases, J lost 2 bases, and 10 bases stayed unmatched. Germline-derived CDR1 and CDR2 are PRHDT and FYEKMQ (reference sequence). CDR3 size: 16 residues. Here the CDR3 DNA reads TGTGCCAGCAGCCTACGACTGAGCGGGGTCACAGATACGCAGTATTTT. This sequence encodes CASSLRLSGVTDTQYF.

This clonotype was seen only a few times. In DNA, the CDR3 is TGTGCCAGCAGCTTAGTGGACAGGAGAGCCTACAATGAGCAGTTCTTC. Protein: CASSLVDRRAYNEQFF. This rearrangement joins TRBV7-8 to TRBJ2-1; 7 positions agree with TRBD1. V dropped 1 base and J dropped 2; count of bases not matched to a gene: 5. The CDR3 contains 16 residues. Looked up from germline, CDR1 is SGHVS and CDR2 is FQNEAQ.

This chain connects TRBV5-1 to TRBJ2-1; perhaps D is TRBD1 or TRBD2 (6 bases each). Trimming stripped 2 bases from V and 3 bases from J, with 9 bases between. This CDR3 region has 14 residues. The germline V gene has CDR1 SGHRS and CDR2 YFSETQ. The CDR3, as DNA: TGCGCCAGCAGCTTTGGGGGGCTCTACAATGAGCAGTTCTTC. This translates into CASSFGGLYNEQFF.

This clonotype was detected ten times or more. The gene calls are TRBV3-1 and TRBJ1-5; D not certain. The germline V gene has CDR1 LGHDT and CDR2 YNNKEL (reference sequence). V was pared by 1 base and J by 6 bases, with 13 bases between. This CDR3 contains 15 residues. The CDR3 nucleotides are TGTGCCAGCAGCCAAGTGAGCGAGCCGGCTCAGCCCCAGCATTTT. Translating it yields CASSQVSEPAQPQHF.

The rearrangement uses TRBV7-2 and TRBJ2-4; perhaps TRBD2 as D (5 bases). Germline V gene sequence: CDR1 SGHTA, CDR2 FQGNSA. The CDR3 has 14 residues. Trimming removed 1 base at V and 9 bases at J, with 13 bases between. The chain's CDR3 is CASSLVLEGGIQYF. The CDR3 nucleotides are TGTGCCAGCAGCTTAGTTCTCGAGGGTGGCATTCAGTACTTC.

The genes are TRBV20-1 and TRBJ2-1; D might be TRBD2 (5 bases). Germline CDR1 and CDR2: DFQATT and SNEGSKA (reference sequence). The CDR3 spans 12 residues. The V and J ends lost 3 bases and 8 bases respectively, with 11 bases between them. CDR3 bases: TGCAGTGCTAGTTCCGGGGTCGATGAGCAGTTCTTC. This encodes CSASSGVDEQFF.

V gene TRBV6-1 combines with J gene TRBJ2-1; D is unresolved. The CDR3 is 11 residues long. Trimming stripped 8 bases from V and 2 bases from J, with 4 bases between. Germline V gives CDR1 MNHNS, CDR2 SASEGT. CDR3 sequence reads: CASQAYNEQFF. DNA for the CDR3: TGTGCCAGCCAGGCCTACAATGAGCAGTTCTTC.

This clonotype was seen a handful of times. The chain recombines TRBV15 with TRBJ2-7, with D possibly TRBD2 on 5 matching bases. Germline CDR1 is LNHNV and CDR2 is YYDKDF (reference sequence). Trimming removed 3 bases at V and 3 bases at J, with 12 bases between. CDR3 size: 14 residues. The CDR3 reads CATSSGLDFYEQYF. The DNA for the CDR3 is TGTGCCACCAGCAGTGGACTGGATTTCTACGAGCAGTACTTC.

The V and J genes are TRBV6-1 and TRBJ1-1, with TRBD1 matching 8 bases. Unmatched junction bases numbered 4, after V lost 4 bases and J lost 3 bases. This CDR3 comprises 14 residues. CDR1 and CDR2 from the germline V gene are MNHNS and SASEGT. The CDR3 DNA reads TGTGCCAGCAGTGCCCTGACAGGGGACACTGAAGCTTTCTTT. Amino acid sequence: CASSALTGDTEAFF.

This clonotype was seen repeatedly, ten times or more. The V call is TRBV20-1, the J call TRBJ2-4; 7 nucleotides align to TRBD1. Unmatched junction bases numbered 8, after V lost 5 bases and J lost 7 bases. The CDR3 consists of 13 residues. Per the germline V gene, CDR1 is DFQATT and CDR2 is SNEGSKA (reference sequence). CDR3 in amino acids: CSAPGTDGNIQYF. As DNA, the CDR3 is TGCAGTGCTCCCGGGACAGATGGGAACATTCAGTACTTC.

This clonotype was found a few times. This chain joins TRBV6-1 and TRBJ2-7, with D perhaps TRBD1 or TRBD2 (5 bases each). Trimming removed 7 bases at V and 0 bases at J, with 16 bases between. This CDR3 region has 15 residues. Germline loops: CDR1 MNHNS, CDR2 SASEGT. The CDR3 here is CASTLSWGTSYEQYF. CDR3 DNA sequence: TGTGCCAGCACCCTCTCGTGGGGGACCTCCTACGAGCAGTACTTC.

Many counts were recorded for this clonotype. CDR3 loop: CASRGGTGGQETQYF. In DNA form, the CDR3 reads TGTGCCAGCAGGGGTGGGACAGGGGGCCAAGAGACCCAGTACTTC. The chain joins TRBV2 to TRBJ2-5, with TRBD1 matching over 11 bases. Per germline, CDR1 SNHLY and CDR2 FYNNEI. CDR3 length: 15 amino acids. The trim removed 6 bases at V and 1 base at J, leaving 4 bases unmatched.

V and J are TRBV4-1 and TRBJ2-7, with D perhaps matching TRBD2 (5 bases). The CDR3 consists of 14 residues. Germline V gives CDR1 MGHRA, CDR2 YSYEKL. The V end was cut by 0 bases, the J end by 6 bases, with 12 bases between. CDR3 loop: CASSQEGLAPEQYF. CDR3 DNA sequence: TGCGCCAGCAGCCAAGAAGGGCTAGCTCCCGAGCAGTACTTC.